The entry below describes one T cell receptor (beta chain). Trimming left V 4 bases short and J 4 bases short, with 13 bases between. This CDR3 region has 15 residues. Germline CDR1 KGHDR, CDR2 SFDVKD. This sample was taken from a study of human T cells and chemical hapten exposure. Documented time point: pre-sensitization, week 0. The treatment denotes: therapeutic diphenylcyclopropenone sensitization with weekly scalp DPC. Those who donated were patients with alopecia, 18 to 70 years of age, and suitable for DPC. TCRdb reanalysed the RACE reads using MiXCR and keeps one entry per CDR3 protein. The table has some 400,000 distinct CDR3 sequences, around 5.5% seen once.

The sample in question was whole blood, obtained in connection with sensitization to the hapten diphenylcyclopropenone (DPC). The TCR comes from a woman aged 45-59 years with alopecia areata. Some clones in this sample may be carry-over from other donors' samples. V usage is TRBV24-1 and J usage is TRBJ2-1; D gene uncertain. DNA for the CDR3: TGTGCCACCAGTGAGACCGGGCCTGATTACAATGAGCAGTTCTTC. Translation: CATSETGPDYNEQFF.